This T cell receptor (beta chain) was sequenced in a study of technical replicates of blood from a handful of donors. Sequenced by immunoSEQ multiplex PCR; TCRdb stores in-frame clones only, minus some. The table records about 34,000 clones, 85% to 95% of them present only once. Germline-derived CDR1 and CDR2 are SGHAT and FQNNGV. The CDR3 totals 19 residues. The V and J ends lost 1 base and 1 base, in that order; junction bases with no gene match: 8. The rearrangement uses TRBV11-2 and TRBJ2-2; 11 nucleotides match TRBD2. The sequencing sample was made of PBMCs. This sequence originates from a human donor in good health. Some clones in this sample may be carry-over from other donors' samples. CDR3 nucleotide sequence: TGTGCCAGCAGCTTAGGAGTAGCGGGAGGGCCTTGGAACACCGGGGAGCTGTTTTTT. Protein sequence: CASSLGVAGGPWNTGELFF.